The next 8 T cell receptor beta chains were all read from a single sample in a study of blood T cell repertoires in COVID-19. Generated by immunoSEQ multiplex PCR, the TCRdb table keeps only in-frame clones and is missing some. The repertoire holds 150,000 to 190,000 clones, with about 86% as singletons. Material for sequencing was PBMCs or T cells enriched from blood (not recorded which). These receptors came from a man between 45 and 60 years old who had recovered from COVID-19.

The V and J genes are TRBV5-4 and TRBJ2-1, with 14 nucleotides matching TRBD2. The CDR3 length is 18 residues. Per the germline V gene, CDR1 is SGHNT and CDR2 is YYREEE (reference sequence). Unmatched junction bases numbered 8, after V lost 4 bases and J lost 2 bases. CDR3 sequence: CASSLRLAGGTTYNEQFF. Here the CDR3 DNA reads TGTGCCAGCAGCCTGAGACTAGCGGGGGGGACCACCTACAATGAGCAGTTCTTC.

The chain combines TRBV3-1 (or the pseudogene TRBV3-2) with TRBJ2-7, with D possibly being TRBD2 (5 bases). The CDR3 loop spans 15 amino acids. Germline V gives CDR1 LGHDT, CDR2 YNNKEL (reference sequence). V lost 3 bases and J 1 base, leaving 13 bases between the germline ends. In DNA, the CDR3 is TGTGCCAGCAGCCAGGCTGCCGGGAAGTCCTACGAGCAGTACTTC. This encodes CASSQAAGKSYEQYF.

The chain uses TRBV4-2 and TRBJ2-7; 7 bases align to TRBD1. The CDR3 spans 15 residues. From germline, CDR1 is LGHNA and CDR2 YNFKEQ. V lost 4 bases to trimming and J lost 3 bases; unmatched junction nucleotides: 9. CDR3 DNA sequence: TGTGCCAGCAGCCGGGAGACAGGGATAAACTACGAGCAGTACTTC. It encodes CASSRETGINYEQYF.

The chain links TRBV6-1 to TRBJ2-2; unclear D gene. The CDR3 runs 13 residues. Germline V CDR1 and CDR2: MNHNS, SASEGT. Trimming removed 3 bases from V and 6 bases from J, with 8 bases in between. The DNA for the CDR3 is TGTGCCAGCAGTGATCCTAGGCCCGGGGAGCTGTTTTTT. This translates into CASSDPRPGELFF.

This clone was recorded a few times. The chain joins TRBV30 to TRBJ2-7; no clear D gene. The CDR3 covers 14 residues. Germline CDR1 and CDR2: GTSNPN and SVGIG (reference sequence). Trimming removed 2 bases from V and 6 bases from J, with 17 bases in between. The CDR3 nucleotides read TGTGCCTGGAGTTTTAGGCCCTACCAGGCCGAGCAGTACTTC. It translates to CAWSFRPYQAEQYF.

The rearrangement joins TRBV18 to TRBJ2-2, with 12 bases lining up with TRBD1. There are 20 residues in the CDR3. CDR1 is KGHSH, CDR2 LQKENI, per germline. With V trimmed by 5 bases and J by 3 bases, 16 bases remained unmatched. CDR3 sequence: CASSSLWTGQGARDTGELFF. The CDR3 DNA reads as TGTGCCAGCTCATCGCTTTGGACGGGACAGGGGGCGCGAGACACCGGGGAGCTGTTTTTT.

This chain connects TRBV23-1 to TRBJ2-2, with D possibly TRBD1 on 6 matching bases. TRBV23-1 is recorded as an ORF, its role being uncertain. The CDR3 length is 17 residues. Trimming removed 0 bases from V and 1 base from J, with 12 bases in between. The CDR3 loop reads CASSQSPQGLNTGELFF. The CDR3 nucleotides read TGCGCCAGCAGTCAATCGCCCCAGGGGTTGAACACCGGGGAGCTGTTTTTT.

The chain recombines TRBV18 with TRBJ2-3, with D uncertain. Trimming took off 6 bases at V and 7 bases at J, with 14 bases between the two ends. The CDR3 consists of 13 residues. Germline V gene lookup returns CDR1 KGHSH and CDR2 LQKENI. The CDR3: CASSLPVVNTQYF. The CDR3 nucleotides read TGTGCCAGCTCTCTCCCGGTCGTGAATACGCAGTATTTT.